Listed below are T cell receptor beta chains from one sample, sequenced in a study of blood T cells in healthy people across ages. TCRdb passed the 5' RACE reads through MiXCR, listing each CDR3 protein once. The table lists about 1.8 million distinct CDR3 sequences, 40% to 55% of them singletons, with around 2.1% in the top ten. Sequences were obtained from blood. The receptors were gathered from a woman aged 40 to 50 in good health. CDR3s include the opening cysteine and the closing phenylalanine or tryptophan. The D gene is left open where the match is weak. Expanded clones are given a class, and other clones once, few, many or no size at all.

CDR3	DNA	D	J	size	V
CASSSFLGAKNIQYF	TGTGCCAGCAGTTCATTTCTAGGAGCCAAAAACATTCAGTACTTC	-	TRBJ2-4	few	TRBV12-3/TRBV12-4
CASRSESDRVGTDTQYF	TGTGCCAGCAGATCCGAATCCGACAGGGTGGGAACAGATACGCAGTATTTT	TRBD1	TRBJ2-3	-	TRBV28
CASSLKWDSGLQYF	TGTGCCAGCAGCTTAAAGTGGGATAGCGGCCTGCAGTATTTT	-	TRBJ2-3	-	TRBV7-2
CASSLAAQRGGHEQFF	TGTGCCAGCAGCTTAGCGGCCCAGCGGGGGGGCCATGAGCAGTTCTTC	TRBD2	TRBJ2-1	-	TRBV7-2
CASSPDRGQEKLFF	TGCGCCAGCAGCCCGGACAGGGGGCAAGAAAAACTGTTTTTT	TRBD1	TRBJ1-4	few	TRBV4-3
CATSRDGAVETQYF	TGTGCCACCAGCAGAGATGGCGCGGTGGAGACCCAGTACTTC	-	TRBJ2-5	few	TRBV15
CASSQQDVDTQYF	TGCGCCAGCAGCCAGCAGGACGTGGATACGCAGTATTTT	-	TRBJ2-3	few	TRBV4-1
CASSHRGPSASYEQYF	TGTGCCAGCAGCCACCGAGGCCCTAGCGCATCCTACGAGCAGTACTTC	-	TRBJ2-7	-	TRBV7-2
CASSFWSGGAGGETQYF	TGTGCCAGCAGTTTCTGGAGCGGGGGGGCCGGAGGAGAGACCCAGTACTTC	TRBD2	TRBJ2-5	-	TRBV12-3/TRBV12-4
CASSLNVVETQYF	TGTGCCAGCAGCTTAAATGTGGTAGAGACCCAGTACTTC	-	TRBJ2-5	few	TRBV7-9
CASSQDPWEKLFF	TGCGCCAGCAGCCAAGATCCGTGGGAAAAACTGTTTTTT	-	TRBJ1-4	-	TRBV4-3
CASIELLGGETQYF	TGTGCCAGCATCGAACTCCTCGGAGGGGAGACCCAGTACTTC	-	TRBJ2-5	-	TRBV6-5
CASSLVSGLKGYTF	TGTGCCAGCAGTTTAGTCTCAGGGCTAAAGGGCTACACCTTC	-	TRBJ1-2	-	TRBV12-3/TRBV12-4
CASRHREGGYTF	TGTGCCAGCAGGCACAGGGAAGGGGGCTACACCTTC	-	TRBJ1-2	-	TRBV12-3/TRBV12-4
CSWTQETQYF	TGCAGCTGGACCCAAGAGACCCAGTACTTC	-	TRBJ2-5	-	TRBV20-1
CASSVGQHNEKLFF	TGTGCCAGCAGCGTTGGGCAGCATAATGAAAAACTGTTTTTT	-	TRBJ1-4	-	TRBV9
CASSPEAHTEAFF	TGTGCCAGCAGCCCGGAGGCCCACACTGAAGCTTTCTTT	-	TRBJ1-1	-	TRBV7-9
CSAPPERTGHSPLHF	TGCAGTGCTCCCCCAGAGCGGACAGGACATTCACCCCTCCACTTT	TRBD1	TRBJ1-6	few	TRBV20-1
CASGQSLAGDYYGYTF	TGTGCCAGCGGGCAGTCCCTTGCAGGGGATTACTATGGCTACACCTTC	-	TRBJ1-2	few	TRBV6-2/TRBV6-3
CASSQDLGVETQYF	TGCGCCAGCAGCCAAGATCTGGGGGTAGAGACCCAGTACTTC	-	TRBJ2-5	few	TRBV4-3
CSARAPVVYEQYF	TGCAGTGCTAGAGCCCCAGTTGTATACGAGCAGTACTTC	-	TRBJ2-7	-	TRBV20-1
CASSPNSGGSQFF	TGTGCCAGCAGTCCAAACAGCGGGGGGTCCCAGTTCTTC	TRBD2	TRBJ2-1	few	TRBV7-3
CAISSVGADTQYF	TGTGCCATCAGTTCGGTGGGGGCTGATACGCAGTATTTT	-	TRBJ2-3	-	TRBV10-3
CASTPPGQGASGYTF	TGCGCCAGCACCCCCCCCGGACAGGGGGCTAGTGGCTACACCTTC	TRBD1	TRBJ1-2	-	TRBV4-1
CASSVGPGGAGDTQYF	TGTGCCAGCAGCGTAGGTCCTGGGGGGGCGGGAGATACGCAGTATTTT	-	TRBJ2-3	-	TRBV9
CASSQVGAGLYNEQFF	TGTGCCAGCAGCCAAGTAGGGGCGGGACTCTACAATGAGCAGTTCTTC	-	TRBJ2-1	few	TRBV4-2
CASSPIGQVQFF	TGTGCCAGCAGTCCGATAGGACAGGTCCAGTTCTTC	TRBD1	TRBJ2-1	-	TRBV2
CSDSDLSGLVGETQYF	TGCAGTGATAGCGACTTATCGGGTCTTGTAGGGGAGACCCAGTACTTC	-	TRBJ2-5	once	TRBV20-1
CASIVRGEGSYNEQFF	TGTGCCAGCATTGTACGGGGGGAGGGCTCCTACAATGAGCAGTTCTTC	TRBD2	TRBJ2-1	-	TRBV6-6